Below, 10 T cell receptor beta chains from the same sample are listed, as sequenced in a study of technical replicates of blood from a handful of donors. Sequencing was performed with immunoSEQ multiplex PCR; in TCRdb, only in-frame clones are kept and a portion is missing. The repertoire holds fewer than 100,000 clones, with 90% to 96% as singletons. The sample comprised T cells isolated from PBMCs. These TCRs come from a human donor in good health.

This chain links TRBV19 with TRBJ2-3, with 7 bases matching TRBD2. Germline values: CDR1 LNHDA, CDR2 SQIVND (reference sequence). CDR3 length equals 12 residues. Trimming took 5 bases from V and 5 from J; bases not matched to a gene: 1. The CDR3 loop reads CASSGGGDTQYF. CDR3 nucleotide sequence: TGTGCCAGTAGTGGCGGGGGAGATACGCAGTATTTT.

The J gene is TRBJ2-1, the V gene TRBV7-3; no clear D gene. In germline, CDR1 is SGHTA, CDR2 FQGTGA. This CDR3 region has 15 residues. V was shortened by 1 base and J by 4 bases, with 11 bases between the two germline ends. CDR3 residues: CASSLNSVSYNEQFF. CDR3 nucleotides: TGTGCCAGCAGCTTAAATTCGGTATCGTACAATGAGCAGTTCTTC.

This sequence joins TRBV6-1 and TRBJ2-2; 8 positions match TRBD2. The V gene end was trimmed by 6 bases and the J gene end by 6 bases; junction bases not matched to a gene: 9. The CDR3 is 15 amino acids. Germline lookup yields CDR1 MNHNS and CDR2 SASEGT. The CDR3 nucleotides read TGTGCCAGCAGGACCGGGACTAGTCTCTCCGGGGAGCTGTTTTTT. Residues: CASRTGTSLSGELFF.

To note about this clone: The junction departs from the called germline gene at one end, perhaps through a read error. The chain couples TRBV5-1 to TRBJ2-7; 7 bases line up with TRBD1. The germline V gene encodes CDR1 SGHRS and CDR2 YFSETQ. The CDR3 is 10 residues long. CDR3 amino acids: CASSQGTANF. Here the CDR3 DNA reads TGCGCCAGCAGCCAAGGGACAGCCAACTTC. Full variable domain (rest looked up from reference TRBV5-1 and TRBJ2-7): KAGVTQTPRYLIKTRGQQVTLSCSPISGHRSVSWYQQTPGQGLQFLFEYFSETQRNKGNFPGRFSGRQFSNSRSEMNVSTLELGDSALYLCASSQGTANFGPGTRLTVT.

This clone has only one observation. The chain employs TRBV10-3 and TRBJ1-3; D not certain. Germline V gene data show CDR1 as ENHRY and CDR2 as SYGVKD. With 7 bases removed from V and 2 bases from J, the gap between germline ends came to 9 bases. This CDR3 is 13 amino acids long. The CDR3 here is CAINGMPGNTIYF. The CDR3, as DNA: TGTGCCATCAACGGGATGCCTGGAAACACCATATATTTT.

V and J are TRBV10-1 and TRBJ2-1; TRBD1 matches at 7 bases. In germline, CDR1 is WNHNN, CDR2 SYGVQD (reference sequence). V shed 6 bases, J shed 7 bases, and the junction held 12 bases outside the gene matches. This CDR3 has 15 amino acids. CDR3 in amino acids: CASSWRQGHRNEQFF. CDR3 DNA: TGCGCCAGCAGCTGGAGACAGGGTCATCGGAATGAGCAGTTCTTC.

CDR3 amino acids: CASSPDLSAGEPLYEQYF. The CDR3 coding sequence is TGTGCCAGCTCACCCGACCTCTCCGCGGGGGAGCCACTGTACGAGCAGTACTTC. The genes are TRBV18 and TRBJ2-7; TRBD2 matches at 7 bases. CDR3 size: 18 residues. Trimming cost V 3 bases and J 4 bases; bases outside gene matches: 18. Germline assignment: CDR1 KGHSH and CDR2 LQKENI.

The rearrangement joins TRBV25-1 to TRBJ2-7; 9 nucleotides agree with TRBD1. After removal of 6 bases from V and 3 bases from J, the junction contained 9 bases not matched to a gene. Per germline, CDR1 MGHDK and CDR2 SYGVNS. This CDR3 is 15 amino acids long. DNA of the CDR3: TGTGCCAGCAGGGGATACCGGGACAGGGACTACGAGCAGTACTTC. Its translation is CASRGYRDRDYEQYF.

The rearrangement uses TRBV2 and TRBJ2-7; possibly TRBD1 for D (6 bases). The CDR3 length is 13 residues. Germline-derived CDR1 and CDR2 are SNHLY and FYNNEI. Trimming cost V 8 bases and J 4 bases, with 15 bases left between them. This CDR3 reads CASQGLVWYEQYF. The CDR3 DNA is TGTGCCAGCCAGGGGCTGGTTTGGTACGAGCAGTACTTC.

The CDR3 region is CASSVGGQGDTEAFF. The CDR3, as DNA: TGTGCCAGCAGCGTAGGGGGACAGGGGGACACTGAAGCTTTCTTT. This chain links TRBV9 with TRBJ1-1; TRBD1 matches at 11 bases. Germline-derived CDR1 and CDR2 are SGDLS and YYNGEE. This CDR3 is 15 amino acids long. The J segment lost 3 bases and the V segment lost 0 bases, leaving 1 base of the junction unmatched. Full variable domain (outside the CDR3, taken from reference TRBV9 and TRBJ1-1): DSGVTQTPKHLITATGQRVTLRCSPRSGDLSVYWYQQSLDQGLQFLIQYYNGEERAKGNILERFSAQQFPDLHSELNLSSLELGDSALYFCASSVGGQGDTEAFFGQGTRLTVV.